Each of the 27 T cell receptor beta chains below was sequenced from the same sample in a study of human T cells and chemical hapten exposure. Time point in this sample: patch test 2, 6 weeks after DPC sensitization. Regarding treatment: therapeutic diphenylcyclopropenone sensitization with weekly scalp DPC. Via MiXCR, TCRdb re-called the RACE reads, giving one row per CDR3 protein. The data contain approximately 84,000 distinct CDR3 sequences, roughly 10% of them singletons. Sequences were derived from whole blood, sampled in connection with sensitization to the hapten diphenylcyclopropenone (DPC). These receptors were obtained from a woman in her 30s with alopecia areata. Some clones in this sample may be carry-over from other donors' samples.

V gene TRBV28 combines with J gene TRBJ1-2; possible D gene TRBD1, 5 bases. CDR3 length: 11 residues. Trimming left V 7 bases short and J 5 bases short, with 8 bases between. Germline values: CDR1 MDHEN, CDR2 SYDVKM. CDR3 sequence reads: CASTGGYGYTF. The CDR3 bases are TGTGCCAGCACCGGGGGTTATGGCTACACCTTC.

The rearrangement uses TRBV19 and TRBJ2-7; TRBD2 matches 13 bases. The V segment lost 9 bases and the J segment 2 bases; nucleotides outside the gene matches: 7. Per the germline V gene, CDR1 is LNHDA and CDR2 is SQIVND (reference sequence). The CDR3 extends over 15 amino acids. The CDR3 region has the DNA TGTGCCAGCCGCCCCGGGACTAGCGGGACCTACGAGCAGTACTTC. Amino acid sequence: CASRPGTSGTYEQYF.

This chain connects TRBV4-3 to TRBJ2-1, with D possibly being TRBD1 or TRBD2 (5 bases each). CDR1 and CDR2 from the germline V gene are LGHNA and YSLEER. The germline V and J ends were trimmed by 1 base and 9 bases, with 16 bases remaining between them. This CDR3 region has 15 residues. The CDR3 spells CASSQATGTYGEQFF. The CDR3 DNA reads TGCGCCAGCAGCCAAGCGACCGGGACCTACGGTGAGCAGTTCTTC.

This clonotype was detected many times. CDR3 sequence (DNA): TGTGCCAGCAGCTTAGGAGCTAGCGGGAGTCTTCTTGGGGGGCAGTTCTTC. Amino acids: CASSLGASGSLLGGQFF. The J gene is TRBJ2-1, the V gene TRBV7-3; 10 bases line up with TRBD2. CDR3 length: 17 amino acids. Per germline, CDR1 SGHTA and CDR2 FQGTGA. V was pared by 2 bases and J by 12 bases, with 16 bases of the junction left unmatched.

This clonotype occurred many times. This chain joins TRBV11-2 and TRBJ1-5; TRBD1 agrees at 7 bases. V lost 2 bases and J lost 4; bases outside the gene matches: 2. Germline V gives CDR1 SGHAT, CDR2 FQNNGV. The CDR3 spans 14 residues. The DNA of the CDR3 is TGTGCCAGCAGCTTAAGGGACAGTAATCAGCCCCAGCATTTT. It encodes CASSLRDSNQPQHF.

V gene TRBV7-2 combines with J gene TRBJ2-3, with D uncertain. Looked up from germline, CDR1 is SGHTA and CDR2 is FQGNSA. Trimming stripped 4 bases from V and 0 bases from J, with 11 bases between. The CDR3 is made up of 15 amino acids. This chain's CDR3 is CASSSQASSTDTQYF. The CDR3 nucleotides are TGTGCCAGCAGCTCCCAGGCTTCTAGCACAGATACGCAGTATTTT.

This clonotype turned up a few times. The chain has TRBV7-2 and TRBJ2-7; D might be TRBD2 (5 bases). This CDR3 has 15 amino acids. Trimming pared 5 bases from V and 0 bases from J, leaving 14 bases between. Per the germline V gene, CDR1 is SGHTA and CDR2 is FQGNSA. CDR3 coding DNA: TGTGCCAGCAGCCCCAATGCTGGGAGCTCCTACGAGCAGTACTTC. Protein product: CASSPNAGSSYEQYF.

CDR3 residues: CASSAQFGVNTEAFF. CDR3 in DNA: TGTGCCAGCAGTGCCCAATTCGGAGTGAACACTGAAGCTTTCTTT. This chain joins TRBV12-3 or TRBV12-4 and TRBJ1-1, with D unclear. The CDR3 totals 15 residues. Trimming took 5 bases from V and 0 from J, leaving 13 bases between them.

There are a few counts of this clonotype. The chain recombines TRBV28 with TRBJ2-1; TRBD2 matches at 7 bases. J was trimmed by 1 base and V by 8 bases; bases with no gene match: 8. There are 15 residues in the CDR3. Germline assignment: CDR1 MDHEN and CDR2 SYDVKM. The DNA for the CDR3 is TGTGCCAGCGCGGGGAGGACTAGATCCTACAATGAGCAGTTCTTC. This sequence encodes CASAGRTRSYNEQFF.

This clonotype was picked up many times. The V call is TRBV10-3, the J call TRBJ2-7, with 11 bases fitting TRBD2. V lost 4 bases and J lost 2; bases outside the gene matches: 4. Per the germline V gene, CDR1 is ENHRY and CDR2 is SYGVKD. The CDR3 sequence is 15 residues long. DNA for the CDR3: TGTGCCATCAGTGCGGGACTAGCGGACCCCTACGAGCAGTACTTC. This sequence encodes CAISAGLADPYEQYF.

The chain is built from TRBV4-1 and TRBJ2-7; D is possibly TRBD1 (5 bases). V lost 2 bases and J 1 base, leaving 9 bases between the germline ends. Looked up from germline, CDR1 is MGHRA and CDR2 is YSYEKL. The CDR3 spans 14 residues. CDR3 in amino acids: CASSQSPGSYEQYF. The DNA of the CDR3 is TGCGCCAGCAGCCAAAGTCCAGGGTCCTACGAGCAGTACTTC.

With respect to this clonotype: This may stem from a read error, because a much larger clone lies one nucleotide away. The V gene is TRBV27, the J gene TRBJ2-3, with a tentative D call TRBD1 (6 bases). The V end was cut by 6 bases, the J end by 3 bases, with 13 bases between. This CDR3 region has 14 residues. Germline CDR1 is MNHEY and CDR2 is SMNVEV (reference sequence). In DNA, the CDR3 is TGTGCCAGCAGAGCTTTAGGGGGAACAGATACGCAGTATTTT. Protein product: CASRALGGTDTQYF.

J is TRBJ2-7 and V is TRBV29-1; 14 bases are shared with TRBD2. Germline V gene data show CDR1 as SQVTM and CDR2 as ANQGSEA. The CDR3 length is 19 residues. Unmatched junction bases numbered 18, after V lost 5 bases and J lost 3 bases. The CDR3 region is CSVLLGGTSGRGGLYEQYF. CDR3 DNA: TGCAGCGTTCTCCTTGGCGGGACTAGCGGGAGAGGGGGCCTCTACGAGCAGTACTTC.

This clonotype was picked up a small number of times. The V gene is TRBV7-2, the J gene TRBJ2-3, with D unresolved. The CDR3 spans 16 residues. V was clipped by 1 base and J by 2 bases, with 13 bases between them. Germline assignment: CDR1 SGHTA and CDR2 FQGNSA. The DNA of the CDR3 is TGTGCCAGCAGCTTAGTGTCCCCCTGGGACACAGATACGCAGTATTTT. This encodes CASSLVSPWDTDTQYF.

At least ten counts were recorded for this clonotype. The chain is built from TRBV7-2 and TRBJ1-5; D is perhaps TRBD1 (5 bases). Germline values: CDR1 SGHTA, CDR2 FQGNSA. The CDR3 is 17 residues long. V lost 1 base and J 4 bases, leaving 17 bases between the germline ends. The CDR3 spells CASSLERGDRGNQPQHF. The DNA of the CDR3 is TGTGCCAGCAGCTTAGAACGTGGTGACAGAGGAAATCAGCCCCAGCATTTT.

This clonotype was seen ten or more times. This chain uses TRBV29-1 with TRBJ2-2, with a tentative D call TRBD2 (5 bases). Germline V gene sequence: CDR1 SQVTM, CDR2 ANQGSEA. V lost 5 bases to trimming and J lost 4 bases, with 11 bases between them. The CDR3 is 13 amino acids. The CDR3 nucleotides read TGCAGCGTTTTTACTAGTGGCACCGGGGAGCTGTTTTTT. Translated: CSVFTSGTGELFF.

The gene calls are TRBV18 and TRBJ2-5; 7 bases align to TRBD2. The CDR3 contains 14 residues. The V and J ends lost 2 bases and 2 bases, in that order; junction bases with no gene match: 2. Germline loops: CDR1 KGHSH, CDR2 LQKENI. The CDR3 sequence: CASSPGTTQETQYF. In DNA, the CDR3 is TGTGCCAGCTCACCAGGGACTACTCAAGAGACCCAGTACTTC.

This clonotype has more than one count but fewer than ten. This chain uses TRBV19 with TRBJ2-7; 8 bases are a match to TRBD1. The V gene end was trimmed by 6 bases and the J gene end by 6 bases; junction bases not matched to a gene: 4. This CDR3 is built from 12 residues. Germline CDR1 LNHDA, CDR2 SQIVND (reference sequence). This CDR3 reads CASSDRGGEQYF. Written as DNA, the CDR3 is TGTGCCAGTAGCGACAGGGGCGGCGAGCAGTACTTC.

Many counts were recorded for this clonotype. This rearrangement joins TRBV20-1 to TRBJ2-4; maybe TRBD2 (5 bases). Per germline, CDR1 DFQATT and CDR2 SNEGSKA (reference sequence). V lost 4 bases and J 9 bases, leaving 13 bases between the germline ends. The CDR3 runs 12 residues. The CDR3 coding sequence is TGCAGTGCTACCGGGGATGAGGGCATTCAGTACTTC. It specifies CSATGDEGIQYF.

The V and J genes are TRBV11-2 and TRBJ2-5; a possible D gene is TRBD1 (6 bases). The CDR3 is made up of 14 amino acids. Deletions cut 5 bases from V and 0 bases from J, with 10 bases between. Germline V CDR1 and CDR2: SGHAT, FQNNGV. The CDR3 sequence is CASSLDRHQETQYF. The CDR3 DNA follows: TGTGCCAGCAGCCTCGACAGGCACCAAGAGACCCAGTACTTC.

There are a few counts of this clonotype. The rearrangement links TRBV18 to TRBJ2-2; tentatively, D is TRBD1 (5 bases). From germline, CDR1 is KGHSH and CDR2 LQKENI. Trimming removed 2 bases at V and 2 bases at J, with 9 bases between. This CDR3 has 15 amino acids. The CDR3 coding sequence is TGTGCCAGCTCACCAATTGGGGCCAACACCGGGGAGCTGTTTTTT. Translated: CASSPIGANTGELFF.

The V call is TRBV20-1, the J call TRBJ1-1; no definite D call. This CDR3 is 13 amino acids long. V lost 2 bases and J lost 1, with 8 bases in between. Germline V gene sequence: CDR1 DFQATT, CDR2 SNEGSKA (reference sequence). The CDR3 here is CSARPPGNTEAFF. In nucleotides, the CDR3 is TGCAGTGCTAGACCACCAGGGAACACTGAAGCTTTCTTT.

This clonotype was picked up many times. V and J are TRBV5-1 and TRBJ2-1; 10 bases map to TRBD2. Germline CDR1 reads SGHRS; CDR2 reads YFSETQ. V lost 7 bases to trimming and J lost 9 bases; unmatched junction nucleotides: 10. CDR3 length equals 14 residues. CDR3 residues: CASALAGEEFEQFF. For the CDR3, the DNA is TGCGCCAGCGCCCTAGCGGGAGAGGAATTTGAGCAGTTCTTC.

In this sample, this clonotype turned up many times. J is TRBJ1-1 and V is TRBV7-9; weak D call: TRBD1 (5 bases). Germline V gene sequence: CDR1 SEHNR, CDR2 FQNEAQ (reference sequence). This CDR3 is built from 13 residues. V lost 5 bases and J 6 bases, leaving 13 bases between the germline ends. As DNA, the CDR3 is TGTGCCAGCAGCCCTCCGGGGGATGCTGAAGCTTTCTTT. This gives the protein CASSPPGDAEAFF.

This clonotype was counted many times. This sequence joins TRBV7-2 and TRBJ1-6, with 8 bases identical to TRBD1. J gave up 11 bases and V 5 bases, and 5 bases lay outside the gene matches. The CDR3 loop spans 13 amino acids. Germline V gives CDR1 SGHTA, CDR2 FQGNSA. The CDR3 is CASSAQGATPLHF. CDR3 in DNA: TGTGCCAGCAGCGCCCAGGGGGCTACACCCCTCCACTTT.

V usage is TRBV20-1 and J usage is TRBJ2-2, with a weak D call TRBD1 (6 bases). Germline V gene lookup returns CDR1 DFQATT and CDR2 SNEGSKA (reference sequence). The CDR3 covers 16 residues. V shed 3 bases and J shed 2 bases, with 16 bases lying between them. CDR3 residues: CSARRNRVTNTGELFF. The DNA for the CDR3 is TGCAGTGCTAGGAGGAACAGGGTGACTAACACCGGGGAGCTGTTTTTT.

This chain joins TRBV19 and TRBJ2-2; 11 bases align to TRBD2. CDR3 length equals 16 residues. V dropped 7 bases and J dropped 7; count of bases not matched to a gene: 11. The V gene's germline CDR1 is LNHDA and CDR2 SQIVND (reference sequence). Here the CDR3 DNA reads TGTGCCAGTACCACTCTAGCGGGAGGCGTCAACGGGGAGCTGTTTTTT. It translates to CASTTLAGGVNGELFF.